The 26 T cell receptor beta chains given below trace back to one sample, sequenced in a study of OX40 agonist ivuxolimab in advanced cancers. Generated by immunoSEQ multiplex PCR, the TCRdb table keeps only in-frame clones and is missing some. The data contain tens of thousands of clones, about 80% of them singletons. Sample: CD4+ or CD8+ T cells sorted from blood, taken in a trial of the OX40 agonist ivuxolimab. The receptors derive from an adult with an advanced solid tumor such as melanoma, head and neck, liver or kidney cancer.

This sequence joins TRBV2 and TRBJ2-7, with D hard to call. Germline V CDR1 and CDR2: SNHLY, FYNNEI. Between the trimmed V and J ends, which lost 2 bases and 2 bases, there was a span of 10 bases. This CDR3 spans 14 amino acids. The CDR3 protein is CASSEYRVAYEQYF. The CDR3 DNA sequence: TGTGCCAGCAGTGAATATAGGGTCGCCTACGAGCAGTACTTC.

V gene TRBV11-3 combines with J gene TRBJ2-3, with a tentative D call TRBD2 (6 bases). Deletions cut 5 bases from V and 2 bases from J, with 17 bases between. CDR1 and CDR2 (germline): SGHNT, YENEEA. This CDR3 is 16 amino acids long. CDR3 nucleotides: TGTGCCAGCAGCCCCGGAGGAGGGACTCACACAGATACGCAGTATTTT. Its protein is CASSPGGGTHTDTQYF.

A note on this clone: The sample contains more than one DNA sequence encoding this CDR3. The chain is built from TRBV6-4 and TRBJ2-3, with no clear D. V was shortened by 2 bases and J by 3 bases, with 9 bases between the two germline ends. CDR3 length: 14 residues. Germline values: CDR1 MRHNA, CDR2 SNTAGT. As DNA, the CDR3 is TGTGCCAGCAGTGACCGTGCGGAAACAGATACGCAGTATTTT. Amino acid sequence: CASSDRAETDTQYF.

The chain uses TRBV27 and TRBJ2-2; 9 nucleotides line up with TRBD1. The V gene's germline CDR1 is MNHEY and CDR2 SMNVEV (reference sequence). The trim removed 6 bases at V and 4 bases at J, leaving 6 bases unmatched. The CDR3 totals 15 residues. The CDR3 DNA reads as TGTGCCAGCAGAACAGGGGGCGGGGGCACCGGGGAGCTGTTTTTT. It is translated as CASRTGGGGTGELFF.

The chain carries TRBV10-3 and TRBJ2-2; D unclear. The V end lost 7 bases, the J end lost 0 bases, and 6 bases lay between the germline ends. CDR3 length equals 13 residues. CDR1 ENHRY and CDR2 SYGVKD come from the germline V gene. In DNA form, the CDR3 reads TGTGCCATCAACGGAGCGAACACCGGGGAGCTGTTTTTT. As protein: CAINGANTGELFF.

The gene calls are TRBV5-4 and TRBJ2-7; 7 nucleotides line up with TRBD2. Germline lookup yields CDR1 SGHNT and CDR2 YYREEE (reference sequence). The length of the CDR3 is 16 residues. J gave up 3 bases and V 4 bases, and 13 bases lay outside the gene matches. Written as DNA, the CDR3 is TGTGCCAGCAGCGGAACCGGGACTAACCCATTCTACGAGCAGTACTTC. Translated, it gives CASSGTGTNPFYEQYF.

The genes are TRBV5-1 and TRBJ2-6; 10 bases align to TRBD1. CDR1 is SGHRS, CDR2 YFSETQ, per germline. V shed 4 bases, J shed 2 bases, and the junction held 9 bases outside the gene matches. This CDR3 contains 18 residues. The DNA of the CDR3 is TGCGCCAGCAGCCCGACCGGACAGGGGGGAACTGGGGCCAACGTCCTGACTTTC. Protein product: CASSPTGQGGTGANVLTF.

The V gene is TRBV5-6, the J gene TRBJ2-5; D perhaps matches TRBD1 (6 bases). Between the trimmed V and J ends, which lost 4 bases and 0 bases, there was a span of 10 bases. CDR1 is SGHDT, CDR2 YYEEEE, per germline. CDR3 length: 14 residues. CDR3 DNA sequence: TGTGCCAGCAGCGAACAGGGCTACCAAGAGACCCAGTACTTC. Residues: CASSEQGYQETQYF.

The gene calls are TRBV10-3 and TRBJ2-5; TRBD1 matches 7 bases. J was trimmed by 5 bases and V by 10 bases; bases with no gene match: 10. Per germline, CDR1 ENHRY and CDR2 SYGVKD. CDR3 length equals 13 residues. The CDR3 DNA follows: TGTGCCAATATAGGGGGCTCTCGGGAGACCCAGTACTTC. This sequence encodes CANIGGSRETQYF.

The rearrangement joins TRBV7-9 to TRBJ2-3; 10 bases match TRBD1. Germline V gives CDR1 SEHNR, CDR2 FQNEAQ (reference sequence). This CDR3 comprises 14 residues. V dropped 6 bases and J dropped 7; count of bases not matched to a gene: 7. Here the CDR3 reads CASRPGQGMNTQYF. CDR3 bases: TGTGCCAGCAGGCCGGGACAGGGGATGAATACGCAGTATTTT.

Details on this clone: This CDR3 is also generated by other DNA sequences in the sample. In nucleotides, the CDR3 is TGTGCCAGCAGTCCCCACCCGGCCCTCAATCAGCCCCAGCATTTT. It translates to CASSPHPALNQPQHF. The chain has TRBV28 and TRBJ1-5; no reliable D call. The V gene lost 5 bases and the J gene lost 3 bases, with 14 bases spanning the gap. Germline lookup yields CDR1 MDHEN and CDR2 SYDVKM. The CDR3 sequence is 15 residues long. Using reference TRBV28 and TRBJ1-5 for the parts outside the CDR3, the full variable domain is DVKVTQSSRYLVKRTGEKVFLECVQDMDHENMFWYRQDPGLGLRLIYFSYDVKMKEKGDIPEGYSVSREKKERFSLILESASTNQTSMYLCASSPHPALNQPQHFGDGTRLSIL.

The gene calls are TRBV28 and TRBJ2-3; the match to TRBD2 covers 14 bases. This CDR3 has 16 residues. V shed 8 bases, J shed 11 bases, and the junction held 15 bases outside the gene matches. Germline V lookup: CDR1 MDHEN, CDR2 SYDVKM. The CDR3 bases are TGTGCCAGCGGACCTCCCGGGACTAGCGGGGGAGTTAGGCAGTATTTT. It is translated as CASGPPGTSGGVRQYF.

The gene calls are TRBV30 and TRBJ2-7; TRBD1 agrees at 9 bases. V lost 4 bases and J lost 4; bases outside the gene matches: 14. Looked up from germline, CDR1 is GTSNPN and CDR2 is SVGIG (reference sequence). This CDR3 has 16 amino acids. The CDR3 loop is CAWTSNWGTGRYEQYF. CDR3 bases: TGTGCCTGGACCTCCAATTGGGGGACAGGGCGTTACGAGCAGTACTTC.

This clone was detected once. The chain recombines TRBV9 with TRBJ2-1, with TRBD1 matching 9 bases. V trimming: 3 bases; J trimming: 4 bases; junction bases outside the gene matches: 5. The CDR3 has 15 residues. The germline CDR1 and CDR2 sequences are SGDLS and YYNGEE. The CDR3 here is CASSEGGQGYNEQFF. DNA for the CDR3: TGTGCCAGCAGCGAGGGGGGACAGGGTTACAATGAGCAGTTCTTC.

V gene TRBV10-3 combines with J gene TRBJ2-2, with 9 bases lining up with TRBD2. The CDR3 contains 15 residues. Germline V gene data show CDR1 as ENHRY and CDR2 as SYGVKD. V gave up 1 base and J gave up 4 bases; unmatched junction bases: 1. The CDR3: CAISEFSGGTGELFF. The CDR3, as DNA: TGTGCCATCAGTGAGTTTAGCGGGGGCACCGGGGAGCTGTTTTTT.

This clone has just one count. The V call is TRBV7-9, the J call TRBJ1-2, with D perhaps matching TRBD1 (6 bases). The CDR3 sequence is 12 residues long. The germline CDR1 and CDR2 sequences are SEHNR and FQNEAQ (reference sequence). Trimming pared 5 bases from V and 8 bases from J, leaving 12 bases between. CDR3 sequence reads: CASSPGTFGYTF. CDR3 bases: TGTGCCAGCAGCCCCGGGACATTCGGCTACACCTTC.

The CDR3: CASSPRTSGYFYTRQYF. The CDR3 DNA reads as TGTGCCAGCAGTCCTAGGACTAGCGGGTATTTTTATACGAGGCAGTACTTC. The V and J genes are TRBV28 and TRBJ2-7, with 11 bases fitting TRBD2. CDR1 MDHEN and CDR2 SYDVKM come from the germline V gene. V was pared by 5 bases and J by 9 bases, with 18 bases of the junction left unmatched. The CDR3 spans 17 residues. Looking up the rest from reference TRBV28 and TRBJ2-7 gives the full variable domain: DVKVTQSSRYLVKRTGEKVFLECVQDMDHENMFWYRQDPGLGLRLIYFSYDVKMKEKGDIPEGYSVSREKKERFSLILESASTNQTSMYLCASSPRTSGYFYTRQYFGPGTRLTVT.

The J gene is TRBJ1-1, the V gene TRBV30; D is uncertain. The germline CDR1 and CDR2 sequences are GTSNPN and SVGIG (reference sequence). V was trimmed by 0 bases and J by 3 bases, leaving 8 bases between them. The CDR3 spans 13 residues. CDR3 sequence: CAWSVQGDTEAFF. CDR3 in DNA: TGTGCCTGGAGTGTACAAGGTGACACTGAAGCTTTCTTT. The full variable domain, with the rest looked up from reference TRBV30 and TRBJ1-1, is SQTIHQWPATLVQPVGSPLSLECTVEGTSNPNLYWYRQAAGRGLQLLFYSVGIGQISSEVPQNLSASRPQDRQFILSSKKLLLSDSGFYLCAWSVQGDTEAFFGQGTRLTVV.

This chain links TRBV7-9 with TRBJ1-2; D unresolved. Germline-derived CDR1 and CDR2 are SEHNR and FQNEAQ (reference sequence). Trimming shortened V by 4 bases and J by 7 bases, and 25 bases separated the two germline ends. This CDR3 spans 17 amino acids. This CDR3 is CASSSTGITLPGVGYTF. As DNA, the CDR3 is TGTGCCAGCAGCTCGACTGGCATTACACTGCCAGGCGTTGGCTACACCTTC.

This chain joins TRBV14 and TRBJ2-7, with a weak D call TRBD1 (5 bases). The CDR3 runs to 13 residues. V was pared by 5 bases and J by 1 base, with 9 bases between. From germline, CDR1 is SGHDN and CDR2 FVKESK. This chain's CDR3 is CASSAGFSYEQYF. The CDR3 coding sequence is TGTGCCAGCAGCGCAGGGTTTTCCTACGAGCAGTACTTC.

J is TRBJ2-5 and V is TRBV27; D not resolved. V shed 6 bases and J shed 5 bases, with 13 bases lying between them. CDR3 length equals 13 residues. Germline CDR1 and CDR2: MNHEY and SMNVEV (reference sequence). Here the CDR3 reads CASSPRQSETQYF. The DNA for the CDR3 is TGTGCCAGCAGCCCTCGACAATCCGAGACCCAGTACTTC.

V gene TRBV4-1 combines with J gene TRBJ2-7; maybe TRBD2 (5 bases). This CDR3 is built from 16 residues. Deletions cut 4 bases from V and 1 base from J, with 17 bases between. CDR1 is MGHRA and CDR2 is YSYEKL in the germline V gene. CDR3 in DNA: TGCGCCAGCAGCCTAATCGAAGCGGAGAGGTCCTACGAGCAGTACTTC. Translating gives CASSLIEAERSYEQYF.

The chain carries TRBV6-4 and TRBJ2-1; D not certain. Germline CDR1 reads MRHNA; CDR2 reads SNTAGT. V was clipped by 0 bases and J by 4 bases, with 7 bases between them. The CDR3 sequence is 14 residues long. CDR3 sequence: CASSDSDGYNEQFF. The CDR3 DNA is TGTGCCAGCAGTGACTCGGACGGTTACAATGAGCAGTTCTTC.

The chain links TRBV30 to TRBJ2-2, with 11 bases fitting TRBD2. V gave up 4 bases and J gave up 13 bases; unmatched junction bases: 14. There are 15 residues in the CDR3. The germline CDR1 and CDR2 sequences are GTSNPN and SVGIG (reference sequence). The CDR3 loop is CAWNVPSGRLFRLFF. The CDR3, as DNA: TGTGCCTGGAATGTCCCTAGCGGGAGGTTATTCAGGCTGTTTTTT.

This sequence joins TRBV11-2 and TRBJ2-2; D is unclear. With 4 bases removed from V and 0 bases from J, the gap between germline ends came to 0 bases. This CDR3 contains 12 residues. Looked up from germline, CDR1 is SGHAT and CDR2 is FQNNGV. The CDR3 coding sequence is TGTGCCAGCAGCTCGAACACCGGGGAGCTGTTTTTT. As protein: CASSSNTGELFF.

The chain joins TRBV7-9 to TRBJ1-2; 8 positions agree with TRBD1. Looked up from germline, CDR1 is SEHNR and CDR2 is FQNEAQ (reference sequence). The CDR3 has 16 residues. Trimming cost V 10 bases and J 6 bases; bases outside gene matches: 19. CDR3 region: CAIPPRQGAAADGYTF. CDR3 nucleotide sequence: TGTGCCATTCCCCCGAGGCAGGGGGCGGCTGCGGATGGCTACACCTTC. Full variable domain (remainder filled in from reference TRBV7-9 and TRBJ1-2): DTGVSQNPRHKITKRGQNVTFRCDPISEHNRLYWYRQTLGQGPEFLTYFQNEAQLEKSRLLSDRFSAERPKGSFSTLEIQRTEQGDSAMYLCAIPPRQGAAADGYTFGSGTRLTVV.